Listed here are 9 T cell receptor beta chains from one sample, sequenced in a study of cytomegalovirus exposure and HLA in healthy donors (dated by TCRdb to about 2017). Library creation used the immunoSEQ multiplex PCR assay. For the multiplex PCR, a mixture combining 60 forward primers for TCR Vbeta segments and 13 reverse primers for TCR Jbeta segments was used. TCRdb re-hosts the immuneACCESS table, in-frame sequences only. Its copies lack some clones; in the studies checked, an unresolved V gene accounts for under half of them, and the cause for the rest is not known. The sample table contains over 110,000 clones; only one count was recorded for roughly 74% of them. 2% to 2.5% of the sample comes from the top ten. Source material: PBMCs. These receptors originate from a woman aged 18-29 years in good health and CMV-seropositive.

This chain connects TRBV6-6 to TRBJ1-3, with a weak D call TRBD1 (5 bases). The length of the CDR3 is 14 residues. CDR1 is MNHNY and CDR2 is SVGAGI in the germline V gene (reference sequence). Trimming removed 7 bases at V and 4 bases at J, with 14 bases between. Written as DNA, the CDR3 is TGTGCCAGCATCCCCAGCGGGACCGGAAACACCATATATTTT. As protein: CASIPSGTGNTIYF.

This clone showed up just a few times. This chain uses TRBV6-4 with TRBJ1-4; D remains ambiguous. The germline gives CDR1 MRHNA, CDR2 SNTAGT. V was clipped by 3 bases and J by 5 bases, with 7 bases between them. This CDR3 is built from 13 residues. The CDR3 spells CASSEGPNEKLFF. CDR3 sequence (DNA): TGTGCCAGCAGTGAGGGCCCGAATGAAAAACTGTTTTTT.

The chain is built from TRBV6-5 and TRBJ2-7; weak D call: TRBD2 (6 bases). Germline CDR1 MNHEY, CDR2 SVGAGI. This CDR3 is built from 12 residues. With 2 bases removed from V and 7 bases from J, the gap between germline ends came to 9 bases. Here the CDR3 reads CASSYMGGEQYF. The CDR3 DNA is TGTGCCAGCAGTTACATGGGGGGAGAGCAGTACTTC.

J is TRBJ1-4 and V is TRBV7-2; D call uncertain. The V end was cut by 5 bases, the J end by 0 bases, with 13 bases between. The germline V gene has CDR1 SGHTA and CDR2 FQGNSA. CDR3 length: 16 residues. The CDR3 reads CASSPGMFSTNEKLFF. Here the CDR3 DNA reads TGTGCCAGCAGCCCGGGAATGTTTTCAACTAATGAAAAACTGTTTTTT.

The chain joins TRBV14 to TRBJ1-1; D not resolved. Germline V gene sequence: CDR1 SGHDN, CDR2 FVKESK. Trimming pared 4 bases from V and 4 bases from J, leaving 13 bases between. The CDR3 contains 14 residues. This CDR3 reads CASSLPGEGTEAFF. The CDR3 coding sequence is TGTGCCAGCAGCCTCCCCGGGGAGGGCACTGAAGCTTTCTTT.

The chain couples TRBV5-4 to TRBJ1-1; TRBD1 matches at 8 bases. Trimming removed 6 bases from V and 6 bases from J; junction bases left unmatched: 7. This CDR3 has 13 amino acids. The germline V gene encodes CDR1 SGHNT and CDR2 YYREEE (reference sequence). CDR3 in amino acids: CASTTGGLAEAFF. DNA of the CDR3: TGTGCCAGCACCACAGGGGGGCTGGCTGAAGCTTTCTTT.

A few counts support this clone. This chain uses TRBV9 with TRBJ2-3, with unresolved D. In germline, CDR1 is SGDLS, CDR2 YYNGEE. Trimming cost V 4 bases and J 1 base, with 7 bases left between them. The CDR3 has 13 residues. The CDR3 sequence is CASSPQGTDTQYF. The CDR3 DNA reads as TGTGCCAGCAGCCCTCAGGGCACAGATACGCAGTATTTT. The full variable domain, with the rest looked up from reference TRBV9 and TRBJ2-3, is DSGVTQTPKHLITATGQRVTLRCSPRSGDLSVYWYQQSLDQGLQFLIQYYNGEERAKGNILERFSAQQFPDLHSELNLSSLELGDSALYFCASSPQGTDTQYFGPGTRLTVL.

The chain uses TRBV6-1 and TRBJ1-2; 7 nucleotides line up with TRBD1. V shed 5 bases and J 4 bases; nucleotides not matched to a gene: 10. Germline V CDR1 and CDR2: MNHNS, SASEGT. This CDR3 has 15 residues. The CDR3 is CASSHPRTGRYGYTF. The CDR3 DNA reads TGTGCCAGCAGTCACCCTAGGACAGGCCGCTATGGCTACACCTTC.

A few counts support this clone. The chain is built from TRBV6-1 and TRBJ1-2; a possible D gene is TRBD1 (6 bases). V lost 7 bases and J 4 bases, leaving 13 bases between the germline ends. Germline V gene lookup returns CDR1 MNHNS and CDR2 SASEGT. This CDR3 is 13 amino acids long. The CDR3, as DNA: TGTGCCAGCAAGGACAGCGCCTTCTATGGCTACACCTTC. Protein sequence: CASKDSAFYGYTF.